This TCR beta chain was identified in a study of blood T cell repertoires in COVID-19. For the study at large: Sample material is recorded as cDNA or gDNA derived from T cells, B-cell-depleted T cells, or PBMCs.

Original processing methods: Scientists estimated how many nucleated cells there were by amplifying reference gene primers. Some clones are missing from TCRdb's copy, which holds only in-frame ones; the method was immunoSEQ multiplex PCR. V and J calls and clone size are those listed in that table; D and trimming were worked out from the DNA. Of around 310,000 clones listed, 75% to 90% are singletons. The CDR3 sequence is 16 residues long. CDR1 is MGHRA, CDR2 YSYEKL, per germline. Deletions cut 3 bases from V and 6 bases from J, with 17 bases between. The sequence derives from a woman in her sixties or seventies with acute or convalescent COVID-19. The genes are TRBV4-1 and TRBJ2-2; tentative D call: TRBD2 (6 bases). Sequenced input: peripheral blood. The CDR3 nucleotides read TGCGCCAGCAGCCACGTCGAGGGGCGGAGGGCCGGGGAGCTGTTTTTT. This gives the protein CASSHVEGRRAGELFF.